What follows are 30 T cell receptor beta chains derived from one specimen sequenced in a study of CD8+ T cells in alopecia areata. Extracted from the samples, RNA was reverse transcribed into cDNA to serve as the sequencing template. Generated by immunoSEQ multiplex PCR, the TCRdb table keeps only in-frame clones and is missing some. The sample includes about 140,000 clones, roughly 86% seen only once; the top ten take roughly an eighth. Sample treatment: oral pan-JAK inhibitor, 5-10 mg twice daily. The source material was CD8+ T cells sorted from blood, sampled at week 4, from a patient treated with tofacitinib. Receptors originate from a human donor with alopecia areata.

This chain connects TRBV7-9 to TRBJ2-2; no reliable D call. This CDR3 is built from 12 residues. Trimming pared 1 base from V and 13 bases from J, leaving 10 bases between. The germline CDR1 and CDR2 sequences are SEHNR and FQNEAQ (reference sequence). The CDR3 DNA reads as TGTGCCAGCAGCTTAGACCGGATCGGGCTGTTTTTT. Protein: CASSLDRIGLFF.

The gene calls are TRBV6-5 and TRBJ2-1; TRBD1 is a possible D gene (5 bases). This CDR3 has 14 residues. Germline-derived CDR1 and CDR2 are MNHEY and SVGAGI. Trimming shortened V by 2 bases and J by 5 bases, and 10 bases separated the two germline ends. CDR3 DNA: TGTGCCAGCAGTTACATAGGGGCCAACAATGAGCAGTTCTTC. This sequence encodes CASSYIGANNEQFF.

J is TRBJ1-2 and V is TRBV29-1, with 10 bases matching TRBD1. Germline V gene data show CDR1 as SQVTM and CDR2 as ANQGSEA. CDR3 size: 13 residues. The V and J ends lost 6 bases and 3 bases, in that order; junction bases with no gene match: 4. The CDR3 bases are TGCAGCGTAGGGACAGGGGAGGACTATGGCTACACCTTC. It codes for CSVGTGEDYGYTF. Looking up the rest from reference TRBV29-1 and TRBJ1-2 gives the full variable domain: SAVISQKPSRDICQRGTSLTIQCQVDSQVTMMFWYRQQPGQSLTLIATANQGSEATYESGFVIDKFPISRPNLTFSTLTVSNMSPEDSSIYLCSVGTGEDYGYTFGSGTRLTVV.

By sample fraction, this clone is medium-sized. This chain uses TRBV19 with TRBJ1-5, with D maybe TRBD1 (5 bases). The CDR3 is 12 residues long. Trimming took off 5 bases at V and 5 bases at J, with 7 bases between the two ends. Per germline, CDR1 LNHDA and CDR2 SQIVND (reference sequence). The CDR3 here is CASSWGDQPQHF. The CDR3 coding sequence is TGTGCCAGTAGTTGGGGGGATCAGCCCCAGCATTTT.

The genes are TRBV2 and TRBJ2-3; 10 bases line up with TRBD2. The CDR3 covers 15 residues. Trimming removed 5 bases from V and 4 bases from J; junction bases left unmatched: 6. Germline CDR1 is SNHLY and CDR2 is FYNNEI. DNA of the CDR3: TGTGCCAGCAGTCTGAGCGGGGGGGTGGCAGATACGCAGTATTTT. Amino acid sequence: CASSLSGGVADTQYF. Filled out from reference TRBV2 and TRBJ2-3, the complete variable domain reads EPEVTQTPSHQVTQMGQEVILRCVPISNHLYFYWYRQILGQKVEFLVSFYNNEISEKSEIFDDQFSVERPDGSNFTLKIRSTKLEDSAMYFCASSLSGGVADTQYFGPGTRLTVL.

This clone was observed a single time. The chain links TRBV7-2 to TRBJ2-7, with 10 bases lining up with TRBD2. The length of the CDR3 is 14 residues. The ends lost 4 bases at V and 7 bases at J; junction bases unmatched: 7. CDR1 and CDR2 (germline): SGHTA, FQGNSA. Written as DNA, the CDR3 is TGTGCCAGCAGCTCTACTAGCGGGGCCTGGGAGCAGTACTTC. Its protein is CASSSTSGAWEQYF.

This chain connects TRBV2 to TRBJ1-1, with D possibly TRBD1 on 5 matching bases. Germline V lookup: CDR1 SNHLY, CDR2 FYNNEI. The CDR3 runs 17 residues. V lost 3 bases, J lost 5 bases, and 22 bases lay in between. CDR3 DNA: TGTGCCAGCAGTGATCCCGTGGGGCTGGGTTCGGGAACTGAAGCTTTCTTT. Residues: CASSDPVGLGSGTEAFF.

The chain is built from TRBV29-1 and TRBJ2-7, with D possibly matching TRBD2 (5 bases). The CDR3 sequence is 13 residues long. Germline V lookup: CDR1 SQVTM, CDR2 ANQGSEA. V was shortened by 3 bases and J by 1 base, with 10 bases between the two germline ends. The CDR3 loop is CSVEWESSYEQYF. Written as DNA, the CDR3 is TGCAGCGTTGAGTGGGAGTCGTCCTACGAGCAGTACTTC.

J is TRBJ2-2 and V is TRBV13; 7 bases are shared with TRBD2. The V gene's germline CDR1 is PRHDT and CDR2 FYEKMQ (reference sequence). This CDR3 spans 17 amino acids. The V segment lost 4 bases and the J segment 1 base; nucleotides outside the gene matches: 9. In DNA, the CDR3 is TGTGCCAGCAGCTCGGAACGGACTAGTTTGAACACCGGGGAGCTGTTTTTT. Its translation: CASSSERTSLNTGELFF.

The chain is built from TRBV29-1 and TRBJ1-3; D is uncertain. The germline V gene has CDR1 SQVTM and CDR2 ANQGSEA. This CDR3 contains 16 residues. V lost 0 bases and J 0 bases, leaving 12 bases between the germline ends. This chain's CDR3 is CSVEDQPGYSGNTIYF. The CDR3 DNA sequence: TGCAGCGTTGAAGACCAACCCGGGTACTCTGGAAACACCATATATTTT. Full variable domain (remainder filled in from reference TRBV29-1 and TRBJ1-3): SAVISQKPSRDICQRGTSLTIQCQVDSQVTMMFWYRQQPGQSLTLIATANQGSEATYESGFVIDKFPISRPNLTFSTLTVSNMSPEDSSIYLCSVEDQPGYSGNTIYFGEGSWLTVV.

This clone showed up just a few times. The chain joins TRBV4-1 to TRBJ2-5; D is unclear. V lost 4 bases and J lost 2, with 11 bases in between. In germline, CDR1 is MGHRA, CDR2 YSYEKL. This CDR3 has 14 residues. The CDR3 DNA reads TGCGCCAGCAGCCTCAGCGACCAACAAGAGACCCAGTACTTC. Amino acid sequence: CASSLSDQQETQYF.

V usage is TRBV29-1 and J usage is TRBJ1-4; D call uncertain. CDR1 SQVTM and CDR2 ANQGSEA come from the germline V gene. The CDR3 extends over 12 amino acids. Trimming took off 7 bases at V and 10 bases at J, with 16 bases between the two ends. CDR3 in amino acids: CSAWTAPRKLFF. The CDR3 nucleotides read TGCAGCGCCTGGACCGCCCCGAGAAAACTGTTTTTT. The full variable domain, rest sourced from reference TRBV29-1 and TRBJ1-4, is SAVISQKPSRDICQRGTSLTIQCQVDSQVTMMFWYRQQPGQSLTLIATANQGSEATYESGFVIDKFPISRPNLTFSTLTVSNMSPEDSSIYLCSAWTAPRKLFFGSGTQLSVL.

This chain joins TRBV6-5 and TRBJ2-7; 9 bases align to TRBD1. Germline CDR1 MNHEY, CDR2 SVGAGI. The CDR3 totals 12 residues. V was pared by 6 bases and J by 6 bases, with 3 bases of the junction left unmatched. This CDR3 is CASRLTGGEQYF. DNA of the CDR3: TGTGCCAGCAGACTGACAGGGGGCGAGCAGTACTTC.

This chain joins TRBV29-1 and TRBJ2-2; the match to TRBD2 covers 7 bases. Trimming at V came to 6 bases and at J to 6 bases, leaving 4 bases not matched to a gene. The CDR3 loop spans 12 amino acids. Germline assignment: CDR1 SQVTM and CDR2 ANQGSEA. The CDR3 reads CSVPGLSGELFF. In DNA, the CDR3 is TGCAGCGTGCCGGGACTATCCGGGGAGCTGTTTTTT.

This chain links TRBV6-6 with TRBJ1-1; D gene uncertain. There are 12 residues in the CDR3. The ends were cut back, 8 bases at V and 3 bases at J, with 10 bases in the middle. Per germline, CDR1 MNHNY and CDR2 SVGAGI (reference sequence). In DNA form, the CDR3 reads TGTGCCAGCGGACCTTATTACACTGAAGCTTTCTTT. Its protein product is CASGPYYTEAFF.

In DNA, the CDR3 is TGCAGCGTTGATTCGTCGACTAGCGGGGGCCGGAACTCCTACGAGCAGTACTTC. Translation: CSVDSSTSGGRNSYEQYF. The chain couples TRBV29-1 to TRBJ2-7, with 12 positions matching TRBD2. The J segment lost 0 bases and the V segment lost 3 bases, leaving 12 bases of the junction unmatched. Per germline, CDR1 SQVTM and CDR2 ANQGSEA. This CDR3 has 18 amino acids.

The table lists this clone with a few counts. This chain connects TRBV4-2 to TRBJ2-1; perhaps TRBD1 as D (6 bases). This CDR3 has 16 amino acids. V shed 1 base and J shed 8 bases, with 18 bases lying between them. CDR1 and CDR2 from the germline V gene are LGHNA and YNFKEQ. CDR3 DNA: TGTGCCAGCAGCCAAGCCTTCATGGGGGCGGCCCATGAGCAGTTCTTC. It codes for CASSQAFMGAAHEQFF.

The rearrangement links TRBV7-9 to TRBJ2-3, with D perhaps given as TRBD1 or TRBD2 (5 bases each). V was shortened by 4 bases and J by 0 bases, with 14 bases between the two germline ends. This CDR3 contains 16 residues. CDR1 SEHNR and CDR2 FQNEAQ come from the germline V gene (reference sequence). As DNA, the CDR3 is TGTGCCAGCAGCTCCCGGGACCTGCTTAGCACAGATACGCAGTATTTT. This sequence encodes CASSSRDLLSTDTQYF.

The chain uses TRBV7-2 and TRBJ2-1, with 11 bases lining up with TRBD2. The length of the CDR3 is 17 residues. J was trimmed by 2 bases and V by 1 base; bases with no gene match: 4. Germline V gene lookup returns CDR1 SGHTA and CDR2 FQGNSA. The DNA for the CDR3 is TGTGCCAGCAGCTTAGATGAACTAGCGGGGGCCTACAATGAGCAGTTCTTC. This translates into CASSLDELAGAYNEQFF.

The chain links TRBV6-5 to TRBJ2-5; 9 bases fit TRBD2. The CDR3 consists of 14 residues. J lost 5 bases, V lost 10 bases, and 11 bases had no gene match. Germline CDR1 and CDR2: MNHEY and SVGAGI. The DNA for the CDR3 is TGTGCCACCCGGGGACTAGCCGAGGGGGAGACCCAGTACTTC. It yields the protein CATRGLAEGETQYF.

This clone was seen only once. V and J are TRBV16 and TRBJ1-1; D uncertain. Germline V lookup: CDR1 KGHSY, CDR2 FQNENV. The CDR3 extends over 12 amino acids. V lost 0 bases, J lost 4 bases, and 3 bases lay in between. DNA for the CDR3: TGTGCCAGCAGCCAATCGGGCACTGAAGCTTTCTTT. Residues: CASSQSGTEAFF.

V is TRBV11-2 and J is TRBJ2-5; D is perhaps TRBD1 (5 bases). From germline, CDR1 is SGHAT and CDR2 FQNNGV. The ends were cut back, 5 bases at V and 5 bases at J, with 15 bases in the middle. The CDR3 covers 14 residues. This chain's CDR3 is CASSPDSQRETQYF. CDR3 coding DNA: TGTGCCAGCAGCCCCGACAGCCAGAGGGAGACCCAGTACTTC. The full variable domain, rest sourced from reference TRBV11-2 and TRBJ2-5, is EAGVAQSPRYKIIEKRQSVAFWCNPISGHATLYWYQQILGQGPKLLIQFQNNGVVDDSQLPKDRFSAERLKGVDSTLKIQPAKLEDSAVYLCASSPDSQRETQYFGPGTRLLVL.

The chain has TRBV29-1 and TRBJ1-2, with 11 bases identical to TRBD1. V lost 1 base and J lost 0; bases outside the gene matches: 7. This CDR3 comprises 17 residues. Germline V gives CDR1 SQVTM, CDR2 ANQGSEA. This CDR3 reads CSVEGTGGAWANYGYTF. The DNA of the CDR3 is TGCAGCGTTGAAGGGACAGGGGGCGCCTGGGCTAACTATGGCTACACCTTC.

V is TRBV29-1 and J is TRBJ2-3; tentative D call: TRBD2 (5 bases). The germline V and J ends were trimmed by 7 bases and 0 bases, with 17 bases remaining between them. CDR1 is SQVTM and CDR2 is ANQGSEA in the germline V gene. This CDR3 has 15 amino acids. CDR3 DNA: TGCAGCGCTTGGACGGGATGGATAAGCACAGATACGCAGTATTTT. This codes for CSAWTGWISTDTQYF.

V usage is TRBV6-5 and J usage is TRBJ1-1; D may be TRBD1 (5 bases). Germline assignment: CDR1 MNHEY and CDR2 SVGAGI. The CDR3 loop spans 14 amino acids. V dropped 0 bases and J dropped 1 base, with 6 bases sitting between them. DNA for the CDR3: TGTGCCAGCAGTTACTCGAGGGGGAACACTGAAGCTTTCTTT. This encodes CASSYSRGNTEAFF.

The chain carries TRBV7-6 and TRBJ2-1; D possibly corresponds to TRBD2 (6 bases). With 5 bases removed from V and 5 bases from J, the gap between germline ends came to 19 bases. Germline V lookup: CDR1 SGHVS, CDR2 FNYEAQ. CDR3 length equals 16 residues. The CDR3 nucleotides read TGTGCCAGCAGCAACTCCCGGGCTAGCGCCCACAATGAGCAGTTCTTC. Amino acid sequence: CASSNSRASAHNEQFF.

This clone was seen a single time. V is TRBV27 and J is TRBJ2-7, with 10 bases aligning to TRBD1. The trim removed 2 bases at V and 4 bases at J, leaving 2 bases unmatched. Germline V lookup: CDR1 MNHEY, CDR2 SMNVEV (reference sequence). The CDR3 is 14 residues long. For the CDR3, the DNA is TGTGCCAGCAGTTTAGGACAGGGGGTGTACGAGCAGTACTTC. Translated, it gives CASSLGQGVYEQYF.

The rearrangement links TRBV6-5 to TRBJ2-7; possible D gene TRBD2, 5 bases. Germline loops: CDR1 MNHEY, CDR2 SVGAGI. Trimming took 6 bases from V and 6 from J, leaving 15 bases between them. This CDR3 is built from 13 residues. CDR3 in DNA: TGTGCCAGCAGACCGATGAGGGAAAGCGAGCAGTACTTC. It codes for CASRPMRESEQYF.

The J gene is TRBJ1-5, the V gene TRBV5-1, with D maybe TRBD1 (5 bases). Germline assignment: CDR1 SGHRS and CDR2 YFSETQ. The ends were cut back, 0 bases at V and 2 bases at J, with 9 bases in the middle. The CDR3 has 15 residues. CDR3 nucleotides: TGCGCCAGCAGCTTGGATACAGGAGGCAATCAGCCCCAGCATTTT. Protein product: CASSLDTGGNQPQHF.

The CDR3 coding sequence is TGTGCCAGCAGTTATTTGGGGGACTCTGGAAACACCATATATTTT. Encoded protein: CASSYLGDSGNTIYF. V gene TRBV6-5 combines with J gene TRBJ1-3; D is perhaps TRBD1 (5 bases). The CDR3 has 15 residues. Between the trimmed V and J ends, which lost 3 bases and 0 bases, there was a span of 9 bases. Germline CDR1 MNHEY, CDR2 SVGAGI.